Below, 11 T cell receptor beta chains from the same sample are listed, as sequenced in a study of CD8+CD57+ T cells in acquired aplastic anemia. Investigators profiled TCR beta VDJ and CDR3 from genomic DNA template. TCRdb used MiXCR to reprocess the reads, holding one entry per CDR3 protein. The repertoire holds roughly 500,000 distinct CDR3 sequences, with under 40% as singletons. Flow cytometry had shown expanded CD8+CD57+ cells in the patients chosen for sequencing. Material: sorted CD4+, CD8+, or CD8+CD57+ T cells (not recorded which) from PBMCs. The receptors here all came from a human donor with aplastic anemia.

V gene TRBV10-2 combines with J gene TRBJ2-6; TRBD2 aligns across 14 bases. The CDR3 totals 19 residues. Trimming removed 0 bases from V and 2 bases from J; junction bases left unmatched: 3. Looked up from germline, CDR1 is WSHSY and CDR2 is SAAADI. CDR3 loop: CASSESRLAGGPGANVLTF. The CDR3 region has the DNA TGCGCCAGCAGTGAGTCACGACTAGCGGGAGGGCCTGGGGCCAACGTCCTGACTTTC.

This clonotype has ten or more counts. The chain uses TRBV24-1 and TRBJ1-2; possibly TRBD1 for D (5 bases). CDR3 size: 12 residues. V was cut by 3 bases and J by 6 bases, with 7 bases left in between. Germline V gene lookup returns CDR1 KGHDR and CDR2 SFDVKD. CDR3 bases: TGTGCCACCAGTGATCGACAGAATGGCTACACCTTC. It codes for CATSDRQNGYTF.

This clonotype was observed a few times. This chain links TRBV12-3 or TRBV12-4 with TRBJ2-7; TRBD1 matches at 9 bases. This CDR3 contains 16 residues. With 4 bases clipped from V and 6 bases from J, the junction kept 13 bases outside the gene matches. CDR3 in amino acids: CASSSHEGQGKSEQYF. CDR3 nucleotide sequence: TGTGCCAGCAGTTCCCACGAGGGACAGGGAAAGTCCGAGCAGTACTTC.

The chain carries TRBV28 and TRBJ1-2, with 10 bases matching TRBD1. CDR3 length: 14 amino acids. In germline, CDR1 is MDHEN, CDR2 SYDVKM. The trim removed 10 bases at V and 2 bases at J, leaving 7 bases unmatched. The chain's CDR3 is CATPAGQGNYGYTF. The CDR3 coding sequence is TGTGCCACCCCGGCGGGACAGGGGAACTATGGCTACACCTTC.

This clonotype was seen ten or more times. The gene calls are TRBV4-2 and TRBJ1-2; 7 bases fit TRBD1. The CDR3 covers 14 residues. CDR1 and CDR2 from the germline V gene are LGHNA and YNFKEQ. V lost 4 bases and J lost 8; bases outside the gene matches: 10. The CDR3 here is CASSPYSGQEGYTF. In nucleotides, the CDR3 is TGTGCCAGCAGCCCGTACTCAGGACAGGAAGGCTACACCTTC.

On this clonotype itself: The junction departs from germline at one end; a sequencing error may be responsible. The rearrangement links TRBV27 to TRBJ2-7; 9 bases match TRBD1. CDR1 MNHEY and CDR2 SMNVEV come from the germline V gene (reference sequence). The CDR3 has 14 residues. CDR3 sequence reads: CASRRPGQGYERYF. CDR3 DNA sequence: TGTGCCAGCAGACGGCCGGGACAGGGTTACGAGCGGTACTTC.

Comment on this clonotype: This could be a read error, since a much larger clone is one nucleotide away. The chain has TRBV4-1 and TRBJ2-7; TRBD1 aligns across 10 bases. V lost 4 bases, J lost 3 bases, and 6 bases stayed unmatched. CDR1 MGHRA and CDR2 YSYEKL come from the germline V gene. This CDR3 contains 15 residues. Here the CDR3 reads CASSRGQGVDYEQYF. CDR3 DNA: TGCGCCAGCAGCCGAGGACAGGGGGTTGACTACGAGCAGTACTTC.

This clonotype occurred many times. The rearrangement uses TRBV7-9 and TRBJ2-5; no clear D gene. The CDR3 spans 14 residues. CDR1 and CDR2 from the germline V gene are SEHNR and FQNEAQ (reference sequence). V gave up 1 base and J gave up 1 base, with 7 bases separating them. The CDR3 loop reads CASSLGTPQETQYF. For the CDR3, the DNA is TGTGCCAGCAGCTTAGGAACACCCCAAGAGACCCAGTACTTC.

The rearrangement joins TRBV20-1 to TRBJ2-3; 12 nucleotides align to TRBD2. The V and J ends lost 6 bases and 8 bases, in that order; junction bases with no gene match: 9. The CDR3 is 14 amino acids. Per the germline V gene, CDR1 is DFQATT and CDR2 is SNEGSKA (reference sequence). This chain's CDR3 is CSAPPSGRAGTQYF. The CDR3 bases are TGCAGTGCCCCCCCTAGCGGGAGGGCTGGTACGCAGTATTTT.

To note about this clonotype: A read error may be the cause here, since a much bigger clone is one base away. This chain uses TRBV2 with TRBJ1-1, with D unclear. The germline V gene has CDR1 SNHLY and CDR2 FYNNEI. This CDR3 has 15 amino acids. In nucleotides, the CDR3 is TGTGTCAGCAGTCGGGCGGACCATATGAACACTGAAGCTTTCTTT. Translation: CVSSRADHMNTEAFF.

This chain joins TRBV19 and TRBJ1-4; 7 bases are a match to TRBD1. The CDR3 consists of 14 residues. J lost 4 bases, V lost 3 bases, and 2 bases had no gene match. In germline, CDR1 is LNHDA, CDR2 SQIVND (reference sequence). The CDR3 bases are TGTGCCAGTAGTATTGGACAGGTTAATGAAAAACTGTTTTTT. Translating it yields CASSIGQVNEKLFF. Based on the CDR3 plus reference TRBV19 and TRBJ1-4, the full variable domain is DGGITQSPKYLFRKEGQNVTLSCEQNLNHDAMYWYRQDPGQGLRLIYYSQIVNDFQKGDIAEGYSVSREKKESFPLTVTSAQKNPTAFYLCASSIGQVNEKLFFGSGTQLSVL.